The present T cell receptor (beta chain) was sequenced within a study of blood T cell repertoires in COVID-19. Study background: Sources were T cells, B-cell-depleted T cells, or PBMCs; the material itself was cDNA or gDNA.

Sequencing was performed with immunoSEQ multiplex PCR; in TCRdb, only in-frame clones are kept and a portion is missing. The sample has 250,000 to 300,000 clones; around 85% are singletons. Trimming pared 1 base from V and 4 bases from J, leaving 13 bases between. This CDR3 spans 15 amino acids. Germline V gene data show CDR1 as MGHRA and CDR2 as YSYEKL. Sequenced sample: peripheral blood. The TCR comes from a woman in her twenties or thirties with COVID-19, enrolled during active disease. The gene calls are TRBV4-1 and TRBJ2-5; a possible D gene is TRBD1 (5 bases). CDR3 nucleotide sequence: TGCGCCAGCAGCCAAGCACAGGCGGAGCCAGAGACCCAGTACTTC. Translating it yields CASSQAQAEPETQYF.